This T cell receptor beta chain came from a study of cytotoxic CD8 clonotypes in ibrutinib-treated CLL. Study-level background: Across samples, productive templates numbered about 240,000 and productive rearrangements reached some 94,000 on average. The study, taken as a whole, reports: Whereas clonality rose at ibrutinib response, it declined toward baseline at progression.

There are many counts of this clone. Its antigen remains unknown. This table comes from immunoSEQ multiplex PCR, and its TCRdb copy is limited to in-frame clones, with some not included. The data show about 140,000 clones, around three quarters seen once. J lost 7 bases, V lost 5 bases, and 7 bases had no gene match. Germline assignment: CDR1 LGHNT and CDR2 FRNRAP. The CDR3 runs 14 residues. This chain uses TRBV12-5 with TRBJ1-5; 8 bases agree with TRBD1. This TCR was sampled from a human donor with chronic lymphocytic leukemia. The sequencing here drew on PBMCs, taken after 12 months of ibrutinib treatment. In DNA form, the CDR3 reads TGTGCTAGTGGTCCGGGACAGGCTCAACAGCCCCAGCATTTT. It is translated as CASGPGQAQQPQHF.